This T cell receptor beta chain is drawn from a study of blood T cell repertoires in COVID-19. Study-wide context: The samples span acute and convalescent COVID-19 from the United States, Italy and Spain. PBMCs, B-cell-depleted T cells, or T cells were the source of the cDNA or gDNA that made up the material.

Per germline, CDR1 LGHDT and CDR2 YNNKEL (reference sequence). This CDR3 is 14 amino acids long. Trimming removed 1 base from V and 0 bases from J, with 6 bases in between. In the original analysis: The assay estimated nucleated cells by amplifying reference gene primers. Measured with immunoSEQ multiplex PCR; TCRdb has only the in-frame clones, and not every one. The V and J calls and clone size come from that table; D and trimming were worked out from the DNA. The data contain roughly 63,000 clones, 65% to 80% of them singletons. This clone was seen many times. V gene TRBV3-1 (or the pseudogene TRBV3-2) combines with J gene TRBJ1-1, with D tentatively TRBD1 (5 bases). The sequencing sample was made of peripheral blood. The receptor comes from a human donor in a cohort sampled during active COVID-19. The chain's CDR3 is CASSQGTLNTEAFF. The CDR3, as DNA: TGTGCCAGCAGCCAAGGGACACTGAACACTGAAGCTTTCTTT.